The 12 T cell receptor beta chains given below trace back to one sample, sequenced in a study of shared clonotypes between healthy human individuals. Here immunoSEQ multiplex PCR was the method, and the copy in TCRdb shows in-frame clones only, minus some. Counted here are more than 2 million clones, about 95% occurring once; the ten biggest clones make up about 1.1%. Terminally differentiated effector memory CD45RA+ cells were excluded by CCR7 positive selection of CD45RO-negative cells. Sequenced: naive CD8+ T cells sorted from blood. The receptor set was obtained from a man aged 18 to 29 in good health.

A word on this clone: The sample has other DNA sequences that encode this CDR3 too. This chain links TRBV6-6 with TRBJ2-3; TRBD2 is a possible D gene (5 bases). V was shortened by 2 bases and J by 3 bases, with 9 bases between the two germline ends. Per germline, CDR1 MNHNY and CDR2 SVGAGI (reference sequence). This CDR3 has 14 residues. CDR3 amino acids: CASSYEGGTDTQYF. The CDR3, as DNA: TGTGCCAGCAGTTACGAAGGAGGTACAGATACGCAGTATTTT.

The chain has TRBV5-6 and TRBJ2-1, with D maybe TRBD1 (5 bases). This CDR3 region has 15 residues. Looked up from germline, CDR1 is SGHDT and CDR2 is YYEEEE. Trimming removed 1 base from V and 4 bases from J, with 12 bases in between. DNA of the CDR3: TGTGCCAGCAGCTTGACGCTAGGGGAATACAATGAGCAGTTCTTC. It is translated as CASSLTLGEYNEQFF. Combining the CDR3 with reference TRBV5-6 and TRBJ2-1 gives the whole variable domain DAGVTQSPTHLIKTRGQQVTLRCSPKSGHDTVSWYQQALGQGPQFIFQYYEEEERQRGNFPDRFSGHQFPNYSSELNVNALLLGDSALYLCASSLTLGEYNEQFFGPGTRLTVL.

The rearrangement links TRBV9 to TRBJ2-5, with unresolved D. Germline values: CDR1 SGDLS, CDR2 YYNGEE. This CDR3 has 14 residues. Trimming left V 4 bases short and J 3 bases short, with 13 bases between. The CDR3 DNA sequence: TGTGCCAGCAGCCCCCCCGTTGCGGAAGAGACCCAGTACTTC. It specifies CASSPPVAEETQYF.

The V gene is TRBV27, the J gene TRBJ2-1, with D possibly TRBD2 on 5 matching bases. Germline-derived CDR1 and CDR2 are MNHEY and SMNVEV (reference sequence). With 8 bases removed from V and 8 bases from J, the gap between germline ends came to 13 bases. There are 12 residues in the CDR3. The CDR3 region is CASAFQRDEQFF. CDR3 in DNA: TGTGCCAGCGCCTTCCAGAGGGATGAGCAGTTCTTC.

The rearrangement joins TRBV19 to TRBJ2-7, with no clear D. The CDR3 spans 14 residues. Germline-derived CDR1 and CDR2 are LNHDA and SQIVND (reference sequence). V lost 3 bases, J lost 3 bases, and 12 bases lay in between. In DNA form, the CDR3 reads TGTGCCAGTAGTATGTTCGATGGGAACTACGAGCAGTACTTC. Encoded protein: CASSMFDGNYEQYF.

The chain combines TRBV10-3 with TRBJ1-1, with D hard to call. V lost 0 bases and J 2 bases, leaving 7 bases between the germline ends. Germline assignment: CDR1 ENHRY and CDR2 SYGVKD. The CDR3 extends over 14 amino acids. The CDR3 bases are TGTGCCATCAGTGAGTCTATAGAAAACACTGAAGCTTTCTTT. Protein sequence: CAISESIENTEAFF.

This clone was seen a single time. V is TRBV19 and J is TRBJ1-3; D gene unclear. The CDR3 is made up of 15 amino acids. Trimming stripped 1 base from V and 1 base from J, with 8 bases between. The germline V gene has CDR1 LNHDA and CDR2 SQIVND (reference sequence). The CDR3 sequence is CASSIVPPSGNTIYF. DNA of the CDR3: TGTGCCAGTAGTATAGTTCCTCCTTCTGGAAACACCATATATTTT.

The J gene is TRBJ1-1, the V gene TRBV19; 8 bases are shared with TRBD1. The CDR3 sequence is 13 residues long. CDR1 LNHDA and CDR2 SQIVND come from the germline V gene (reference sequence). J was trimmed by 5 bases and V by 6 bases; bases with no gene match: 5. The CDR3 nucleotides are TGTGCCAGTAGCCAGGGGGCGAAGACTGAAGCTTTCTTT. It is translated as CASSQGAKTEAFF.

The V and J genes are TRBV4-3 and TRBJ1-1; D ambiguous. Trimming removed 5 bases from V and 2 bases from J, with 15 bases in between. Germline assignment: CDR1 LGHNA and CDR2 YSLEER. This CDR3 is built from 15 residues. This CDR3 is CASSYTTPINTEAFF. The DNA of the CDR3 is TGCGCCAGCAGCTACACCACCCCAATTAACACTGAAGCTTTCTTT.

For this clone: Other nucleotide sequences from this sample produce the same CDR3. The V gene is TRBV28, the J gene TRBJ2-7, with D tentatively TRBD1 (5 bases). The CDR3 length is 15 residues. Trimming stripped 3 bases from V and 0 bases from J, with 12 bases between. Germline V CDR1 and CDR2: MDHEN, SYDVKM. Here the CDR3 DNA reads TGTGCCAGCAGTTTGGGCACAGGATACTCCTACGAGCAGTACTTC. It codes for CASSLGTGYSYEQYF.

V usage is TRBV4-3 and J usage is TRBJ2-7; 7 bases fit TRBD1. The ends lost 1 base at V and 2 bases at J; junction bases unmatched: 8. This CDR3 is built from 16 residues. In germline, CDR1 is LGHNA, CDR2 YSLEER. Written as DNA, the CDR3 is TGCGCCAGCAGCCAAGGTCCGGGGACAGCCGCCTACGAGCAGTACTTC. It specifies CASSQGPGTAAYEQYF.

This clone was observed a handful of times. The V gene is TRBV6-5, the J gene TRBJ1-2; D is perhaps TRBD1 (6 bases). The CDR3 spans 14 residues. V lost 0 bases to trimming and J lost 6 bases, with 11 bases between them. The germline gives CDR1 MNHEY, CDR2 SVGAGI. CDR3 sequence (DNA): TGTGCCAGCAGTTACTCGCTCAGGGGTAATGGCTACACCTTC. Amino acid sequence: CASSYSLRGNGYTF.